Sequencing of this TCR beta chain was carried out in a study of prognosis after radiotherapy for stage I lung cancer. The length of the CDR3 is 15 residues. Germline V gene data show CDR1 as MNHNS and CDR2 as SASEGT. V shed 6 bases and J shed 9 bases, with 23 bases lying between them. TCR beta CDR3 was amplified from genomic DNA by two-round multiplex PCR. Round-one PCR had primers specific to each TRBV and TRBJ gene. TCRdb reprocessed the multiplex PCR reads via MiXCR and lists one record per CDR3 protein. The table has roughly 13,000 distinct CDR3 sequences, around a quarter seen once. With regard to this clonotype: As the CDR3 is not closed by the conserved phenylalanine or tryptophan, this likely results from a read error.

The sample was PBMCs, taken before or after stereotactic body radiation therapy (not recorded which). The V gene is TRBV6-1, the J gene TRBJ2-5; D remains unclear. This clonotype originated in a donor over 45 with non-small cell lung cancer. CDR3 amino acids: CASSGGLPSPTAQYL. The CDR3 DNA is TGTGCCAGCAGCGGTGGTCTGCCATCCCCAACAGCCCAGTACTTA.